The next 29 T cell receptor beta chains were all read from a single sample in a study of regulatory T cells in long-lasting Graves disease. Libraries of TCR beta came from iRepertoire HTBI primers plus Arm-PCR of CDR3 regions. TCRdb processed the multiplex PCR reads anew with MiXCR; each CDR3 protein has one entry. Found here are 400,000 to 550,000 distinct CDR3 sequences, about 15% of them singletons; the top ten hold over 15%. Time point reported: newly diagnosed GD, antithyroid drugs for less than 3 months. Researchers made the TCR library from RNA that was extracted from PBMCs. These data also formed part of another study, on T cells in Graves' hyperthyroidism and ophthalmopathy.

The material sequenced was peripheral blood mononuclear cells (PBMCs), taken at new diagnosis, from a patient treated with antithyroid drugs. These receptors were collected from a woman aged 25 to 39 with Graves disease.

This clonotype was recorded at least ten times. CDR3 coding DNA: TGTGCCATCAGTGTCGACAGGGCGGGGGAGACCCAGTACTTC. Translating gives CAISVDRAGETQYF. The rearrangement uses TRBV10-3 and TRBJ2-5; D perhaps matches TRBD1 (7 bases). The germline V and J ends were trimmed by 4 bases and 5 bases, with 14 bases remaining between them. In germline, CDR1 is ENHRY, CDR2 SYGVKD. The CDR3 sequence is 14 residues long.

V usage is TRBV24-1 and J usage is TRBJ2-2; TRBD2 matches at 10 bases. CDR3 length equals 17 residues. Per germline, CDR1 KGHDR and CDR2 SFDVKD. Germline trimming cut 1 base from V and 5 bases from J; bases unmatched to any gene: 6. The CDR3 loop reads CATSDFPGLAETGELFF. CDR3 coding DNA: TGTGCCACCAGTGATTTCCCAGGACTAGCGGAGACCGGGGAGCTGTTTTTT.

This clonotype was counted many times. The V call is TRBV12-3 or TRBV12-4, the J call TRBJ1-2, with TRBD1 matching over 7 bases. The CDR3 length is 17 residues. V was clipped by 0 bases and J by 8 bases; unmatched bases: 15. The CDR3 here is CASSLARGDSRRGGYTF. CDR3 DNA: TGTGCCAGCAGTTTAGCGAGAGGGGACAGCCGGAGGGGCGGCTACACCTTC.

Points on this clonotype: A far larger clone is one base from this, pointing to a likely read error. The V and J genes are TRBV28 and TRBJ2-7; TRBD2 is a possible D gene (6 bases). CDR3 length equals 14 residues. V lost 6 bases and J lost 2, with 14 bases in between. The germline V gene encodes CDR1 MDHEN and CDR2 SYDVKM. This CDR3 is CASRRGRTTYEQYF. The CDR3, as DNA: TGTGCCAGCAGGCGCGGCAGGACTACCTACGAGCAGTACTTC.

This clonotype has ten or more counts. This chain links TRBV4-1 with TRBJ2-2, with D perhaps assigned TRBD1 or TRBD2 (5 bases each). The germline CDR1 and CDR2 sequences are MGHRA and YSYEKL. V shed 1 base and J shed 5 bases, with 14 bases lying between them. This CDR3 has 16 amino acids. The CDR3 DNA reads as TGCGCCAGCAGCCAAGGGGTCGAGGGGACGACCGGGGAGCTGTTTTTT. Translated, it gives CASSQGVEGTTGELFF.

The CDR3 spells CASQATSSYNSPLHF. CDR3 nucleotide sequence: TGTGCCAGCCAGGCGACGAGCTCCTATAATTCACCCCTCCACTTT. This chain connects TRBV6-1 to TRBJ1-6; no firm D call. Germline CDR1 reads MNHNS; CDR2 reads SASEGT. The CDR3 consists of 15 residues. V dropped 8 bases and J dropped 0 bases, with 11 bases sitting between them.

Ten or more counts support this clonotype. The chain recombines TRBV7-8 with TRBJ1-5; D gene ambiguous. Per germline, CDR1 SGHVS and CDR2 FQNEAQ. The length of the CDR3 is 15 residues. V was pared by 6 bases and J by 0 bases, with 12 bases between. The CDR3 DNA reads TGTGCCAGCAGGGAGGACCTTAATAGCAATCAGCCCCAGCATTTT. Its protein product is CASREDLNSNQPQHF.

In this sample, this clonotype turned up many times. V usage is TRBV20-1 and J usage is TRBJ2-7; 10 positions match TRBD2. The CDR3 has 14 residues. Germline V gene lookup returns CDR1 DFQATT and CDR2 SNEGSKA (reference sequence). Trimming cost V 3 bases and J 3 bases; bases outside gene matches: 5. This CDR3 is CSASSSGRRYEQYF. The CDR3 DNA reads TGCAGTGCTAGCTCTAGCGGGAGACGCTACGAGCAGTACTTC.

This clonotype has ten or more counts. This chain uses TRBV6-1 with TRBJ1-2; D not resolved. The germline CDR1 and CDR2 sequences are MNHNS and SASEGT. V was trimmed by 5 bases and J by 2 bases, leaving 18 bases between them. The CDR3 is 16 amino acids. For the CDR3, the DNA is TGTGCCAGCAGTCACACCGGAGACCACGTAAACTATGGCTACACCTTC. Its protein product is CASSHTGDHVNYGYTF.

The DNA for the CDR3 is TGTGCCAGCCAGAACAGGGAATGGGAAAAACTGTTTTTT. This encodes CASQNREWEKLFF. The chain employs TRBV3-1 and TRBJ1-4; perhaps TRBD1 as D (6 bases). Deletions cut 8 bases from V and 8 bases from J, with 15 bases between. The CDR3 has 13 amino acids. Germline CDR1 LGHDT, CDR2 YNNKEL (reference sequence).

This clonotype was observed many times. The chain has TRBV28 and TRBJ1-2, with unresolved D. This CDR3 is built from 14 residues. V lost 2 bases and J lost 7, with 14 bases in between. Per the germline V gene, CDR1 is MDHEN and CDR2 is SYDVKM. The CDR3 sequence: CASSLVGSWGGYTF. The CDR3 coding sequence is TGTGCCAGCAGTTTAGTAGGATCGTGGGGTGGCTACACCTTC.

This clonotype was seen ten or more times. CDR3 loop: CAIRTSGSYEQYF. In DNA form, the CDR3 reads TGCGCCATCAGGACTAGCGGGAGCTACGAGCAGTACTTC. V is TRBV10-2 and J is TRBJ2-7; TRBD2 aligns across 13 bases. Germline CDR1 WSHSY, CDR2 SAAADI. The CDR3 spans 13 residues. With V trimmed by 10 bases and J by 3 bases, 3 bases remained unmatched.

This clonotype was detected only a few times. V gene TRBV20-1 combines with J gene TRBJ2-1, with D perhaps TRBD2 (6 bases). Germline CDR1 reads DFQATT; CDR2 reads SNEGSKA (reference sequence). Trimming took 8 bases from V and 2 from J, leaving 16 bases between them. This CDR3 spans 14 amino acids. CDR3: CSISGGGPYNEQFF. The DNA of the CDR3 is TGCAGTATTAGCGGTGGAGGGCCCTACAATGAGCAGTTCTTC.

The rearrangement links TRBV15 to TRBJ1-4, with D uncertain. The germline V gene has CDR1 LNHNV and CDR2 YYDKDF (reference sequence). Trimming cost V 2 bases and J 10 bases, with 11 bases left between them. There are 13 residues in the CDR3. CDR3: CATSRSTWAKLFF. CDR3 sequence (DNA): TGTGCCACCAGCAGATCGACTTGGGCAAAACTGTTTTTT.

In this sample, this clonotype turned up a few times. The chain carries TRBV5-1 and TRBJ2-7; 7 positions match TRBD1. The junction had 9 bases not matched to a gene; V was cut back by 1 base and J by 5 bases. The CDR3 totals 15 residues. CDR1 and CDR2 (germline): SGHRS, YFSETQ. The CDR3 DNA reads TGCGCCAGCAGCTTGCAGAGACAGGGTAGCGACGAGCAGTACTTC. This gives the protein CASSLQRQGSDEQYF.

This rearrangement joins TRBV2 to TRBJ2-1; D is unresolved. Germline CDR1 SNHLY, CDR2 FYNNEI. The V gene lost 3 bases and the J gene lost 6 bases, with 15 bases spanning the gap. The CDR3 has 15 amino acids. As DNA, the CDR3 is TGTGCCAGCAGTGAGGTGCGGACGTCAGGCAATGAGCAGTTCTTC. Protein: CASSEVRTSGNEQFF.

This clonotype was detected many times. CDR3 residues: CASSEVSRYEQYF. CDR3 nucleotides: TGTGCCAGCAGTGAGGTGTCGCGCTACGAGCAGTACTTC. The chain carries TRBV6-2 or TRBV6-3 and TRBJ2-7; D ambiguous. Germline CDR1 reads MNHEY; CDR2 reads SVGEGT. The CDR3 has 13 amino acids. V dropped 5 bases and J dropped 3 bases, with 11 bases sitting between them.

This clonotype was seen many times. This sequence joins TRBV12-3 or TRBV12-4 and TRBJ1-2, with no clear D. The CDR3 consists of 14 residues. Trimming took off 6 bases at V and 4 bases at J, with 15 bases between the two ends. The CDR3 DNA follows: TGTGCCAGCAGGGACCGGGATCCTAGCTATGGCTACACCTTC. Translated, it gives CASRDRDPSYGYTF.

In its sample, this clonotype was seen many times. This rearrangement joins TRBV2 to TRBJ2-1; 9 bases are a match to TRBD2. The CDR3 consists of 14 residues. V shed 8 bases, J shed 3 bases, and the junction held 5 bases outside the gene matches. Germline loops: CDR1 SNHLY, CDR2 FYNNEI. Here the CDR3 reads CASRTSADYNEQFF. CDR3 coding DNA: TGTGCCAGCCGGACTAGCGCAGACTACAATGAGCAGTTCTTC.

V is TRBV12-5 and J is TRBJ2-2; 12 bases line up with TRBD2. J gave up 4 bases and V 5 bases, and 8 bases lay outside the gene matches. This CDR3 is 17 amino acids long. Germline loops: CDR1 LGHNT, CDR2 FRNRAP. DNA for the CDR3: TGTGCTAGTGGTCGCCCTAGCGGGAGGGCCGCCACCGGGGAGCTGTTTTTT. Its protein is CASGRPSGRAATGELFF. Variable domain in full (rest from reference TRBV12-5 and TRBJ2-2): DARVTQTPRHKVTEMGQEVTMRCQPILGHNTVFWYRQTMMQGLELLAYFRNRAPLDDSGMPKDRFSAEMPDATLATLKIQPSEPRDSAVYFCASGRPSGRAATGELFFGEGSRLTVL.

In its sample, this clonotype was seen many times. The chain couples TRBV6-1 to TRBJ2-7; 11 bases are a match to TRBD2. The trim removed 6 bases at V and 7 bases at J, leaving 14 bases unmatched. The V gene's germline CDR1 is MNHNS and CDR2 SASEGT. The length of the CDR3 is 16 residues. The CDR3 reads CASSLNELAGVGEQYF. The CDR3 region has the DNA TGTGCCAGCAGCCTTAATGAACTAGCGGGAGTAGGGGAGCAGTACTTC.

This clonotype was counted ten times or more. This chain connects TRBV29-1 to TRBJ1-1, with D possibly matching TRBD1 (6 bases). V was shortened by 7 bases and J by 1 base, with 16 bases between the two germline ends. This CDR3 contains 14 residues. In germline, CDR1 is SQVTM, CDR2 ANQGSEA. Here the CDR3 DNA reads TGCAGCGCCGTGGCAGGGGATGGGAACACTGAAGCTTTCTTT. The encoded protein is CSAVAGDGNTEAFF.

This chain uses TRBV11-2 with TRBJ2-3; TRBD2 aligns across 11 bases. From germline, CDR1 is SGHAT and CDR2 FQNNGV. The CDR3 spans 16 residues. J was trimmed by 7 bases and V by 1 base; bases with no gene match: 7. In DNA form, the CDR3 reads TGTGCCAGCAGCTTAGGGGGGGGACTAGCGGCCAATACGCAGTATTTT. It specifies CASSLGGGLAANTQYF.

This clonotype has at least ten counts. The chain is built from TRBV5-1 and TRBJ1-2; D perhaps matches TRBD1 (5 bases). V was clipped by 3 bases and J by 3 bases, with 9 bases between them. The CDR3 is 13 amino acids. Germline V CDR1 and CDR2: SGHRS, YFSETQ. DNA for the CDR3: TGCGCCAGCAGCTCGACAGTCGACTATGGCTACACCTTC. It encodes CASSSTVDYGYTF.

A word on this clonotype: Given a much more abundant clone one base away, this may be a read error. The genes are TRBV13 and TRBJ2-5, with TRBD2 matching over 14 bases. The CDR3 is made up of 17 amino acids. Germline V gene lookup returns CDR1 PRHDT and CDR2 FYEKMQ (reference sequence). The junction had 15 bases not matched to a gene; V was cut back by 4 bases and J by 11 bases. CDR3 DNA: TGTGCCAGCAGCTCAATAAGACTAGCGGGAGGGCTAAGTGAGCAGTACTTC. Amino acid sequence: CASSSIRLAGGLSEQYF.

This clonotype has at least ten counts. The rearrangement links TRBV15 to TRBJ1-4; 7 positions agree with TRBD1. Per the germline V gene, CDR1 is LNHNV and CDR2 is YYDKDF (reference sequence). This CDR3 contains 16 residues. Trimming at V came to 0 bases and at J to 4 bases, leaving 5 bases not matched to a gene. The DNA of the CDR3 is TGTGCCACCAGCAGAGATCCGACAGGGATTAATGAAAAACTGTTTTTT. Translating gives CATSRDPTGINEKLFF.

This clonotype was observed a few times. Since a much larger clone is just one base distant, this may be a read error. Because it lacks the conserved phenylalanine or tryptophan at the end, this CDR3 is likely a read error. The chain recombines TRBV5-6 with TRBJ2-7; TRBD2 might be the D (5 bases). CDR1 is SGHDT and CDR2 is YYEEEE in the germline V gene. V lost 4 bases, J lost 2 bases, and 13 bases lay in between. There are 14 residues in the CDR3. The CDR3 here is CASSPSGVTYEQYL. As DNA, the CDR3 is TGTGCCAGCAGCCCGTCCGGGGTTACCTACGAGCAGTACCTC.

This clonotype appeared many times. In nucleotides, the CDR3 is TGTGCCAGTAATGCAGGGGGTCGTTCACCCCTCCACTTT. It codes for CASNAGGRSPLHF. This chain links TRBV19 with TRBJ1-6; 7 positions match TRBD1. Per germline, CDR1 LNHDA and CDR2 SQIVND (reference sequence). Trimming removed 7 bases from V and 9 bases from J; junction bases left unmatched: 6. The CDR3 runs 13 residues.

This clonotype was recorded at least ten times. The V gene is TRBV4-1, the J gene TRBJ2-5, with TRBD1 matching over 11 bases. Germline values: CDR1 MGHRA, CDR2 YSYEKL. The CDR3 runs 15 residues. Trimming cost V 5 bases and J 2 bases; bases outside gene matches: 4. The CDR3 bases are TGCGCCAGCAGCACAAGGGACAGGGGGCAAGAGACCCAGTACTTC. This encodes CASSTRDRGQETQYF.